This TCR beta chain stems from a study of blood T cell repertoires in COVID-19. Study at large: Sources were T cells, B-cell-depleted T cells, or PBMCs; the material itself was cDNA or gDNA.

Here immunoSEQ multiplex PCR was the method, and the copy in TCRdb shows in-frame clones only, minus some. The sample records more than 150,000 clones, 89% being singletons. V dropped 6 bases and J dropped 5 bases, with 17 bases sitting between them. The germline V gene encodes CDR1 SGHRS and CDR2 YFSETQ. The CDR3 has 14 residues. Specimen: peripheral blood. This chain joins TRBV5-1 and TRBJ2-5, with D tentatively TRBD1 (7 bases). The clonotype was recovered from a man between 35 and 55 years old with acute or convalescent COVID-19. As DNA, the CDR3 is TGCGCCAGCAACTCAGGGGGAGGAGGGGAGACCCAGTACTTC. It is translated as CASNSGGGGETQYF.